This TCR beta chain comes out of a study of blood T cell repertoires in COVID-19 (dated by TCRdb to the early 2020s). At the level of the whole study: Samples from collaborators originated in the United States, Italy and Spain and spanned both the acute and convalescent phases of COVID-19. The prospective study material was composed of cDNA or gDNA derived from T cells, B-cell-depleted T cells, or PBMCs. The dataset comprised deeply sampled blood TCRbeta repertoires from subjects exposed to, actively infected with, or recovered from COVID-19. The repertoires were released in a freely available public database intended as a resource for research on the immune response to SARS-CoV-2. Samples were obtained from the ongoing ImmuneRACE study (first 160 participants) and from 1,000 to 1,500 subjects provided by 6 global collaborators. Nearly every sample came with metadata listing a de-identified subject ID, COVID-19 status, age in years and sex. Where available, HLA class I and class II types were taken from metadata supplied by the sample provider and were not determined by assay-based typing. Study-wide conclusions, independent of this receptor: The quantity of clinical and demographic metadata differed by source and by participant and was supplied without curation.

TCRbeta CDR3 regions were amplified from genomic DNA using the immunoSEQ Assay, a bias-controlled multiplex PCR. Turning to the authors' computational methods: The number of nucleated cells in each sample was estimated from the amplification of reference gene primers within the assay. Sequence reads were collapsed and filtered to measure the absolute abundance of every unique TCRbeta CDR3 rearrangement. For each sample, productive Simpson clonality was calculated by taking the square root of Simpson's diversity index across productive rearrangements. TCRdb provides this immuneACCESS table in a form limited to in-frame rearrangements. Some clones are lacking; in checked studies, under half of them reflect an unresolved V gene, and why the rest are absent is not known. That table furnishes V, J and clone size, whereas the DNA furnished D and trimming. This sample gives a few hundred thousand clones in total; roughly nine tenths of them show up just once. The ten largest clones represent 1.5% to 2% of the sample.

A word on this clone: Its antigen is still unknown. Base qualities were left out, and no much larger clone turns up one base away.

The germline V gene supplies CDR1 SGHTA and CDR2 FQGNSA. V is pared back by 4 bases and J by 2 bases, with 11 bases lying between the germline termini. Measured from the cysteine to the phenylalanine, the CDR3 is 15 residues long. Only CDR3 DNA remains: 45 bases, in frame from the first base. Whole blood was collected in K2EDTA tubes by collaborating institutions according to the institutions' own protocols. For TCRbeta analysis, collaborators shipped samples as frozen whole blood, isolated PBMCs, or DNA extracted from either of those sample types. The sequence was obtained from a man in his forties or fifties with active or convalescent COVID-19. Sequencing was done on a sample of peripheral blood. Recombination linked TRBV7-2 to TRBJ2-2; the D gene is perhaps TRBD1, from 5 matching bases. The sequence in DNA is TGTGCCAGCAGCTACGGACAACTTAACACCGGGGAGCTGTTTTTT. The encoded protein is CASSYGQLNTGELFF. Beyond the CDR3, the reference TRBV7-2 and TRBJ2-2 genes provide the residues; the full variable domain reads: GAGVSQSPSNKVTEKGKDVELRCDPISGHTALYWYRQSLGQGLEFLIYFQGNSAPDKSGLPSDRFSAERTGGSVSTLTIQRTQQEDSAVYLCASSYGQLNTGELFFGEGSRLTVL.